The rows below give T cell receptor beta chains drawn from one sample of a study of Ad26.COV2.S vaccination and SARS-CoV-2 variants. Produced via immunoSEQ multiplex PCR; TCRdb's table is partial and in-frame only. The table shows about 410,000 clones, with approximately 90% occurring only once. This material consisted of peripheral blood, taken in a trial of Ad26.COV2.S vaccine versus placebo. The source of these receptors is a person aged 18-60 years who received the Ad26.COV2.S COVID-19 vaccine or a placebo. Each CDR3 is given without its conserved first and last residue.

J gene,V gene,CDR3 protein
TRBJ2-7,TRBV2,ASRGDLLNEQY
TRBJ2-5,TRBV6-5,ASSLEGTDRETQY
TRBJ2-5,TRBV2,ARDRGLQETQY
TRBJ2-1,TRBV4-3,ASSRAGGVNEQF
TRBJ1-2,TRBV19,ASSPGGRYGYT
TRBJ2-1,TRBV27,ASSPMGTSGGNYNEQF
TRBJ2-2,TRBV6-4,ASSDRAGAGTGELF
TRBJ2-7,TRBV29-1,SVGGQGGYEQY
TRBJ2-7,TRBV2,ASSASSYEQY
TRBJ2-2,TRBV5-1,ASSLEALNTGELF
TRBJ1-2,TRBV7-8,ASSLGGDGYT
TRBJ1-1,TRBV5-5,ASSLEPVPNTEAF
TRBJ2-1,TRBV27,ASSLTYRVGYNEQF
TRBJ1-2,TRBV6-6,ASIASPTGAYGYT
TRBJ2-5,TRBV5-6,ASSLQETQY
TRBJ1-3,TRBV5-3,ARSGVPQGAVDTIY
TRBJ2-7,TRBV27,ASSFMPGISYEQY
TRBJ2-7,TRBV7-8,ASSLARLFGPYEQY
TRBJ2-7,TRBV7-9,ASSQHGDRGGDEQY
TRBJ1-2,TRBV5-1,ASARGTGYGYT
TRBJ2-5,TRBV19,ASSIGDRQETQY
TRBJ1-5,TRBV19,ASSILPQGTKGPQH